This T cell receptor beta chain was recorded in a study of molecular identifiers for immune sequencing clone quantification (dated by TCRdb to 2016 to 2019). For the wider study: In a replicate experiment, RNA from about 20,000 or 100,000 naive CD8 T cells was split into five aliquots, four of which were sequenced. The study was a methods study using CD8 T cells to benchmark molecular-identifier clustering-based TCR repertoire sequencing (MIDCIRS) and TCR RNA copy counting.

Study-wide conclusions, independent of this receptor: In CMV-specific effector cells, clones with more than 20 RNA copies contained over 99% of molecules, whereas in naive cells such clones contained under 1% of molecules. Modeling indicated about 3.1 TCR RNA copies recovered per cell, compared with around 9.8 by digital PCR, which implies a capture efficiency of 25% to 35%. Naive libraries contained spiked-in Jurkat TCR RNA (10 copies' worth), which is not part of the donor repertoire. Spiked-in Jurkat TCR RNA equivalent to a single cell was reported to be detectable even among approximately 1.1 million naive CD8 T cells. The sizes of highly expanded clones could end up underestimated when identical TCR molecules share a barcode. When barcode sub-clustering was not used, chimeric consensus sequences inflated TCR diversity, with chimeras reaching as high as 47%.

This clonotype was observed at least ten times. The target of this receptor is not known. Nothing much larger sits one base from this clone, and base qualities are not available. Measured from the cysteine to the phenylalanine, the CDR3 is 15 residues long. Kept here is only the CDR3 DNA, which spans 45 bases and is read in frame from base 1. CDR1 and CDR2 are read off the germline V gene as MGHRA and YSYEKL. Trimming removed 3 bases from V and 9 bases from J, leaving 18 bases between the germline ends. Naive CD8 T cell libraries were made from about 20,000 to 1,000,000 sorted cells using 10%, 30% or 50% of purified RNA. Naive CD8 T cells were FACS-sorted as CD8+CD4-CCR7+CD45RA+ on a BD FACSAria II into RLT Plus buffer. To test detection sensitivity, Jurkat RNA equivalent to more than 8 TCR copies was spiked into samples of roughly 18,000-1,100,000 naive CD8 T cells. CD8 T cells were enriched using RosetteSep CD8+ T Cell Enrichment Cocktail and Ficoll-Paque, and the enriched cells then underwent ACK red cell lysis.

The method was PCR. Instrument on record: Illumina HiSeq 4000. Bulk TCR libraries were made following a previously described method, with the TCR primers given in Table S5. Total RNA was purified with the Qiagen AllPrep DNA/RNA kit. Before analysis, reads from multiple sequencing runs of one library were combined. The paper's data handling went like this. Reads were retained only if an exact TCR constant sequence was present, and the retained reads were trimmed to 150 nt and grouped according to their 12-nt molecular barcodes. Reads within each barcode group were sub-clustered using a 15% Levenshtein threshold, and quality-weighted consensus sequences were constructed for each RNA molecule. Non-functional sequences were removed, as were lower-count sequences one edit away from another. Barcode sub-clusters with fewer than 20% of the maximum read count were removed, based on fitting two negative binomial distributions. TCRdb itself trimmed the public reads at Q25 with fastp, ran MiXCR and retained productive beta chains. Identical CDR3 proteins give one entry, which carries the most common genes and DNA. The V and J calls and clone size are TCRdb's, not the authors'. The sample table contains more than 70,000 distinct CDR3 sequences; only one count was recorded for 21% of them. Approximately 1% of the sample lies in the top ten.

The chain employs TRBV4-1 and TRBJ2-1; the D gene is perhaps TRBD2, from 7 matching bases. Sequenced sample: naive CD8+ T cells from blood, with Jurkat cell RNA spiked in. This specimen's cell subset or site label, interpreted: FACS-sorted CD8+CD4-CCR7+CD45RA+ naive T cells. The clonotype originates from a human donor in good health. Some libraries in this study had Jurkat cell RNA spiked in. The DNA sequence is given as TGCGCCAGCAGCCAGGGACACGACGGGGGGATTGAGCAGTTCTTC. This is translated as CASSQGHDGGIEQFF.